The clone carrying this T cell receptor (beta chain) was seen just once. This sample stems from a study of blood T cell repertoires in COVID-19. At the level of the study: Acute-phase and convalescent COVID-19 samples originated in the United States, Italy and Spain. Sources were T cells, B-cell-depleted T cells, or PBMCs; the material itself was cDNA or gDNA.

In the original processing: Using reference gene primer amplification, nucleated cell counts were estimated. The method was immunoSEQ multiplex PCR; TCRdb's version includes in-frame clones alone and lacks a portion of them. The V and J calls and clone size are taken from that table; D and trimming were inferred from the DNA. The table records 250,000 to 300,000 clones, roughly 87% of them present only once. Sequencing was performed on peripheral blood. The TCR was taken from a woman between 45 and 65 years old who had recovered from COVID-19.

The CDR3 region has the DNA TGTGCCAGCAGGACAGGGGGAAATTCACCCCTCCACTTT. Protein: CASRTGGNSPLHF. V gene TRBV6-5 combines with J gene TRBJ1-6; the match to TRBD1 covers 9 bases. V was pared by 6 bases and J by 7 bases, with 1 base of the junction left unmatched. The CDR3 totals 13 residues. Germline CDR1 reads MNHEY; CDR2 reads SVGAGI.